One and the same sample provided the 25 T cell receptor beta chains below, sequenced in a study of T cells in Graves' hyperthyroidism and ophthalmopathy. Researchers amplified the TCR beta CDR3 regions from RNA transcripts. The HTBI set primed first-round TCR CDR3 RT-PCR. TCRdb reanalysed the multiplex PCR reads using MiXCR and keeps one entry per CDR3 protein. The data hold about 550,000 distinct CDR3 sequences, with around 20% observed a single time. The sequencing input was blood. The receptors were sampled from a man between 18 and 29 years old with Graves' hyperthyroidism.

This clonotype came up many times. The rearrangement uses TRBV30 and TRBJ1-1; D remains ambiguous. With 1 base removed from V and 0 bases from J, the gap between germline ends came to 9 bases. The CDR3 is made up of 14 amino acids. The germline CDR1 and CDR2 sequences are GTSNPN and SVGIG (reference sequence). The CDR3: CAWSGVGMNTEAFF. CDR3 nucleotides: TGTGCCTGGAGTGGAGTGGGCATGAACACTGAAGCTTTCTTT.

The sample holds many counts of this clonotype. V and J are TRBV5-1 and TRBJ2-2, with D perhaps TRBD2 (6 bases). Trimming removed 1 base at V and 1 base at J, with 14 bases between. CDR1 is SGHRS and CDR2 is YFSETQ in the germline V gene. This CDR3 contains 17 residues. The CDR3 sequence is CASSLSRELMNTGELFF. The CDR3 coding sequence is TGCGCCAGCAGCTTGTCTCGGGAGTTAATGAACACCGGGGAGCTGTTTTTT. Complete variable domain (other parts from reference TRBV5-1 and TRBJ2-2): KAGVTQTPRYLIKTRGQQVTLSCSPISGHRSVSWYQQTPGQGLQFLFEYFSETQRNKGNFPGRFSGRQFSNSRSEMNVSTLELGDSALYLCASSLSRELMNTGELFFGEGSRLTVL.

This rearrangement joins TRBV12-3 or TRBV12-4 to TRBJ2-2; D is undetermined. V was pared by 3 bases and J by 3 bases, with 5 bases between. The CDR3 runs 13 residues. Here the CDR3 DNA reads TGTGCCAGCAGTTTTTTGTACACCGGGGAGCTGTTTTTT. It translates to CASSFLYTGELFF.

This clonotype was recorded many times. The rearrangement links TRBV7-9 to TRBJ2-7; 7 positions agree with TRBD1. The CDR3 contains 15 residues. V lost 5 bases and J lost 2; bases outside the gene matches: 9. Germline V gene sequence: CDR1 SEHNR, CDR2 FQNEAQ (reference sequence). CDR3 loop: CASSPRGGAPYEQYF. The DNA for the CDR3 is TGTGCCAGCAGCCCTAGAGGGGGCGCCCCCTACGAGCAGTACTTC.

The chain joins TRBV6-2 or TRBV6-3 to TRBJ1-1, with 7 bases matching TRBD1. Germline values: CDR1 MNHEY, CDR2 SVGEGT. This CDR3 has 12 residues. V lost 10 bases, J lost 4 bases, and 6 bases stayed unmatched. CDR3 protein: CATSRGPTEAFF. CDR3 in DNA: TGTGCCACGTCGAGGGGGCCCACTGAAGCTTTCTTT.

This clonotype has only a few counts. The chain employs TRBV5-1 and TRBJ1-1; D call uncertain. The V end was cut by 1 base, the J end by 1 base, with 11 bases between. Germline lookup yields CDR1 SGHRS and CDR2 YFSETQ. The CDR3 consists of 15 residues. The CDR3 sequence is CASSLSLQANTEAFF. The CDR3, as DNA: TGCGCCAGCAGCTTGAGTTTGCAGGCGAACACTGAAGCTTTCTTT. The complete variable domain, with remaining parts taken from reference TRBV5-1 and TRBJ1-1, reads KAGVTQTPRYLIKTRGQQVTLSCSPISGHRSVSWYQQTPGQGLQFLFEYFSETQRNKGNFPGRFSGRQFSNSRSEMNVSTLELGDSALYLCASSLSLQANTEAFFGQGTRLTVV.

This rearrangement joins TRBV5-1 to TRBJ1-1; 8 bases agree with TRBD1. Germline assignment: CDR1 SGHRS and CDR2 YFSETQ. This CDR3 is built from 14 residues. V lost 4 bases and J lost 3; bases outside the gene matches: 5. The CDR3, as DNA: TGCGCCAGCAGCGACAGGGGATACGACACTGAAGCTTTCTTT. As protein: CASSDRGYDTEAFF.

This clonotype was recorded at least ten times. The V and J genes are TRBV12-3 or TRBV12-4 and TRBJ1-1; D call uncertain. This CDR3 comprises 15 residues. V shed 5 bases and J shed 5 bases, with 18 bases lying between them. The CDR3 DNA sequence: TGTGCCAGCAGTCCGATACAAGGCGGGAGGACTGAAGCTTTCTTT. Protein product: CASSPIQGGRTEAFF.

This clonotype has ten or more counts. The rearrangement joins TRBV10-3 to TRBJ1-3; D perhaps matches TRBD1 (5 bases). V dropped 4 bases and J dropped 8 bases, with 12 bases sitting between them. The CDR3 loop spans 13 amino acids. From germline, CDR1 is ENHRY and CDR2 SYGVKD. CDR3 protein: CAISVSQGDTIYF. For the CDR3, the DNA is TGTGCCATCAGTGTATCGCAGGGCGACACCATATATTTT.

This clonotype occurred many times. The chain employs TRBV19 and TRBJ2-5, with 8 nucleotides matching TRBD1. V shed 5 bases and J 4 bases; nucleotides not matched to a gene: 9. CDR1 and CDR2 from the germline V gene are LNHDA and SQIVND (reference sequence). This CDR3 spans 15 amino acids. CDR3 loop: CASSASTGGGETQYF. As DNA, the CDR3 is TGTGCCAGTAGTGCGAGTACAGGGGGAGGAGAGACCCAGTACTTC.

This clonotype was detected only a few times. This chain links TRBV5-5 with TRBJ2-6; D gene ambiguous. Germline loops: CDR1 SGHKS, CDR2 YYEKEE (reference sequence). The CDR3 length is 15 residues. V lost 0 bases to trimming and J lost 2 bases, with 6 bases between them. The chain's CDR3 is CASSLVSPGANVLTF. The DNA of the CDR3 is TGTGCCAGCAGCTTGGTTTCCCCTGGGGCCAACGTCCTGACTTTC.

This clonotype has more than one count but fewer than ten. This chain joins TRBV7-9 and TRBJ1-2; D gene ambiguous. CDR1 is SEHNR, CDR2 FQNEAQ, per germline (reference sequence). The CDR3 covers 14 residues. V was pared by 5 bases and J by 0 bases, with 10 bases between. The CDR3 protein is CASSPRVANYGYTF. The CDR3 DNA is TGTGCCAGCAGCCCCCGGGTAGCTAACTATGGCTACACCTTC.

This rearrangement joins TRBV12-3 or TRBV12-4 to TRBJ2-7, with no clear D. V lost 5 bases and J lost 6, with 14 bases in between. This CDR3 contains 13 residues. CDR3 sequence reads: CASSLRDSAEQYF. CDR3 coding DNA: TGTGCCAGCAGTCTCAGAGATTCGGCCGAGCAGTACTTC.

This clonotype was seen a handful of times. The chain is built from TRBV20-1 and TRBJ2-4; D remains ambiguous. The germline CDR1 and CDR2 sequences are DFQATT and SNEGSKA (reference sequence). Trimming cost V 5 bases and J 0 bases, with 8 bases left between them. The CDR3 is made up of 13 amino acids. The CDR3 sequence is CSALRLAKNIQYF. The CDR3 bases are TGCAGTGCTCTTCGATTAGCCAAAAACATTCAGTACTTC.

This clonotype was seen only a few times. The chain carries TRBV6-5 and TRBJ1-1; D is unclear. CDR1 is MNHEY and CDR2 is SVGAGI in the germline V gene. The CDR3 length is 15 residues. The V end lost 2 bases, the J end lost 1 base, and 11 bases lay between the germline ends. The CDR3 region has the DNA TGTGCCAGCAGTTACCCTTGGGAGGCGAACACTGAAGCTTTCTTT. Translating it yields CASSYPWEANTEAFF.

At least ten counts were recorded for this clonotype. The CDR3 DNA sequence: TGTGCCAGCAGTTTCCGCGGGGGTCGGTACGAGCAGTACTTC. Translating it yields CASSFRGGRYEQYF. The chain joins TRBV28 to TRBJ2-7; TRBD2 aligns across 7 bases. This CDR3 has 14 residues. Trimming removed 3 bases from V and 4 bases from J; junction bases left unmatched: 6. Per the germline V gene, CDR1 is MDHEN and CDR2 is SYDVKM.

This clonotype was recorded many times. This chain connects TRBV12-3 or TRBV12-4 to TRBJ2-6; D gene uncertain. This CDR3 has 13 residues. The V and J ends lost 6 bases and 2 bases respectively, with 5 bases between them. The CDR3 region is CASRDAGANVLTF. The CDR3 region has the DNA TGTGCCAGCAGAGACGCTGGGGCCAACGTCCTGACTTTC.

The chain recombines TRBV5-1 with TRBJ2-7; D is perhaps TRBD2 (6 bases). The CDR3 is 14 residues long. Germline V gene lookup returns CDR1 SGHRS and CDR2 YFSETQ. V was cut by 5 bases and J by 3 bases, with 15 bases left in between. The CDR3 DNA follows: TGCGCCAGCAGTGATGGGCCAGCGGGCTACGAGCAGTACTTC. Amino acid sequence: CASSDGPAGYEQYF.

This clonotype has a count of ten or more. The V gene is TRBV28, the J gene TRBJ1-1; the D gene is possibly TRBD1 (5 bases). Germline CDR1 is MDHEN and CDR2 is SYDVKM. With 10 bases removed from V and 4 bases from J, the gap between germline ends came to 19 bases. The CDR3 contains 14 residues. The CDR3 sequence: CATRPRAGGTEAFF. The CDR3 DNA reads as TGTGCCACCAGGCCCCGGGCTGGGGGCACTGAAGCTTTCTTT.

This clonotype showed up many times. The chain carries TRBV6-2 or TRBV6-3 and TRBJ2-2, with 10 bases identical to TRBD2. Germline V lookup: CDR1 MNHEY, CDR2 SVGEGT. The CDR3 is made up of 18 amino acids. The trim removed 0 bases at V and 3 bases at J, leaving 7 bases unmatched. CDR3 amino acids: CASSYSTLAGVDTGELFF. CDR3 nucleotide sequence: TGTGCCAGCAGTTACTCGACTCTAGCGGGGGTTGACACCGGGGAGCTGTTTTTT.

This clonotype was detected many times. The V gene is TRBV12-3 or TRBV12-4, the J gene TRBJ1-1; TRBD1 might be the D (5 bases). The CDR3 is 14 amino acids. Trimming left V 5 bases short and J 5 bases short, with 15 bases between. CDR3 DNA: TGTGCCAGCAGTCCGTCAGGGTTGAGTACTGAAGCTTTCTTT. Amino acid sequence: CASSPSGLSTEAFF.

This clonotype showed up many times. The chain joins TRBV28 to TRBJ2-6, with D possibly TRBD2 on 6 matching bases. CDR3 length equals 16 residues. Germline-derived CDR1 and CDR2 are MDHEN and SYDVKM. The V gene lost 3 bases and the J gene lost 2 bases, with 11 bases spanning the gap. The CDR3 DNA is TGTGCCAGCAGTTTCGGGGAGGTCACTGGGGCCAACGTCCTGACTTTC. Protein: CASSFGEVTGANVLTF.

The J gene is TRBJ1-2, the V gene TRBV29-1; D perhaps matches TRBD1 (5 bases). CDR1 and CDR2 (germline): SQVTM, ANQGSEA. V was pared by 1 base and J by 8 bases, with 17 bases between. CDR3 size: 14 residues. CDR3 sequence reads: CSVEGPGSLRGYTF. The DNA of the CDR3 is TGCAGCGTTGAAGGTCCAGGGTCCCTTCGGGGCTACACCTTC.

V usage is TRBV30 and J usage is TRBJ1-2; D remains unclear. The CDR3 covers 13 residues. Germline V gene lookup returns CDR1 GTSNPN and CDR2 SVGIG (reference sequence). Trimming removed 3 bases at V and 1 base at J, with 9 bases between. The CDR3 nucleotides are TGTGCCTGGAGAGCCGTCGGTAACTATGGCTACACCTTC. Residues: CAWRAVGNYGYTF.

This clonotype was seen many times. The rearrangement joins TRBV6-5 to TRBJ2-5; no clear D. CDR1 is MNHEY and CDR2 is SVGAGI in the germline V gene. V lost 7 bases, J lost 5 bases, and 14 bases lay in between. This CDR3 contains 13 residues. The DNA of the CDR3 is TGTGCCAGCATTCCCCCTCTTCGGGAGACCCAGTACTTC. As protein: CASIPPLRETQYF.